The 21 T cell receptor beta chains below all came from one sample that was sequenced in a study of identical twins. Using its own MiXCR run on the 5' RACE reads, TCRdb lists one record per CDR3 protein. This sample has 700,000 or so distinct CDR3 sequences, with under 9% found just once. The sample was also reused in another study, on yellow fever vaccine responses in identical twins.

The sample was PBMCs. Receptors originate from a woman aged 18-29 years in good health.

The CDR3 loop is CASSSAVTGELFF. The CDR3 region has the DNA TGTGCCAGCAGTTCGGCCGTCACCGGGGAGCTGTTTTTT. J is TRBJ2-2 and V is TRBV6-5; unclear D gene. The CDR3 is 13 amino acids. Germline CDR1 MNHEY, CDR2 SVGAGI. V dropped 4 bases and J dropped 4 bases, with 7 bases sitting between them.

The chain couples TRBV15 to TRBJ2-5; a weak D match, TRBD2 (6 bases). Germline assignment: CDR1 LNHNV and CDR2 YYDKDF (reference sequence). Trimming took 1 base from V and 4 from J, leaving 10 bases between them. There are 14 residues in the CDR3. The CDR3: CATSRGGLGETQYF. The CDR3, as DNA: TGTGCCACCAGCAGAGGGGGACTGGGAGAGACCCAGTACTTC. The entire variable domain, with the rest obtained from reference TRBV15 and TRBJ2-5, is as follows: DAMVIQNPRYQVTQFGKPVTLSCSQTLNHNVMYWYQQKSSQAPKLLFHYYDKDFNNEADTPDNFQSRRPNTSFCFLDIRSPGLGDTAMYLCATSRGGLGETQYFGPGTRLLVL.

The genes are TRBV28 and TRBJ2-7; the D is unclear. Germline CDR1 and CDR2: MDHEN and SYDVKM. V lost 4 bases and J lost 7, with 23 bases in between. The CDR3 covers 16 residues. CDR3 loop: CASSYPATSMYGEQYF. CDR3 DNA sequence: TGTGCCAGCAGTTACCCCGCAACTTCCATGTACGGAGAGCAGTACTTC.

The chain employs TRBV7-9 and TRBJ2-5; D perhaps matches TRBD1 (6 bases). V was clipped by 3 bases and J by 5 bases, with 13 bases between them. Germline V gene sequence: CDR1 SEHNR, CDR2 FQNEAQ (reference sequence). This CDR3 is 14 amino acids long. The CDR3 protein is CASSFGTSLETQYF. DNA of the CDR3: TGTGCCAGCAGCTTCGGGACATCTCTCGAGACCCAGTACTTC.

This chain uses TRBV30 with TRBJ2-7; TRBD1 aligns across 7 bases. CDR1 and CDR2 from the germline V gene are GTSNPN and SVGIG (reference sequence). Trimming at V came to 2 bases and at J to 0 bases, leaving 7 bases not matched to a gene. The CDR3 contains 15 residues. The DNA for the CDR3 is TGTGCCTGGAGTCCGGGGACAGCTAGCTCCTACGAGCAGTACTTC. It yields the protein CAWSPGTASSYEQYF.

The chain recombines TRBV7-2 with TRBJ2-2; D gene unclear. The CDR3 runs 15 residues. The V end lost 1 base, the J end lost 4 bases, and 10 bases lay between the germline ends. Germline loops: CDR1 SGHTA, CDR2 FQGNSA. As DNA, the CDR3 is TGTGCCAGCAGCTTAGTGACTTTGTCCACCGGGGAGCTGTTTTTT. It translates to CASSLVTLSTGELFF.

There are a few counts of this clonotype. The chain recombines TRBV5-5 with TRBJ1-5; no firm D call. The V end was cut by 0 bases, the J end by 1 base, with 14 bases between. The CDR3 spans 17 residues. CDR1 SGHKS and CDR2 YYEKEE come from the germline V gene (reference sequence). The CDR3 DNA sequence: TGTGCCAGCAGCTTGGGGTTCTCGGGAGAAAGCAATCAGCCCCAGCATTTT. Its translation: CASSLGFSGESNQPQHF.

The J gene is TRBJ2-3, the V gene TRBV21-1; the DNA was not compared with TRBD2, the D call given in the table. TRBV21-1 corresponds to a pseudogene. CDR3 size: 19 residues. The CDR3: CASSKAPPTSSPSTDTQYF. CDR3 DNA sequence: TGTGCCAGCAGCAAAGCGCCGCCGACTAGCTCCCCTAGCACAGATACGCAGTATTTT.

This clonotype was detected ten times or more. V usage is TRBV5-1 and J usage is TRBJ2-6; D gene uncertain. The CDR3 is made up of 16 amino acids. CDR1 SGHRS and CDR2 YFSETQ come from the germline V gene. The germline V and J ends were trimmed by 4 bases and 2 bases, with 13 bases remaining between them. DNA of the CDR3: TGCGCCAGCAGCAACTTCCGACCAACTGGGGCCAACGTCCTGACTTTC. Its protein product is CASSNFRPTGANVLTF.

V usage is TRBV18 and J usage is TRBJ2-1; 8 bases fit TRBD2. CDR1 and CDR2 from the germline V gene are KGHSH and LQKENI. Trimming took 3 bases from V and 8 from J; bases not matched to a gene: 9. The CDR3 is 15 residues long. For the CDR3, the DNA is TGTGCCAGCTCACCGGGAGCGGGGGCGCTGGATGAGCAGTTCTTC. Translation: CASSPGAGALDEQFF.

This clonotype was recorded a few times. The rearrangement links TRBV9 to TRBJ1-2; possible D gene TRBD1, 5 bases. Germline lookup yields CDR1 SGDLS and CDR2 YYNGEE. Deletions cut 0 bases from V and 8 bases from J, with 11 bases between. The CDR3 has 13 amino acids. In nucleotides, the CDR3 is TGTGCCAGCAGCGTAGTCCAGGGCAAGGGCTACACCTTC. Its protein product is CASSVVQGKGYTF.

This chain joins TRBV5-1 and TRBJ2-7; 8 positions agree with TRBD2. The germline gives CDR1 SGHRS, CDR2 YFSETQ. CDR3 length: 16 amino acids. V lost 4 bases and J lost 3; bases outside the gene matches: 12. CDR3 amino acids: CASSATVGGGLYEQYF. CDR3 nucleotides: TGCGCCAGCAGCGCAACAGTCGGGGGGGGTCTCTACGAGCAGTACTTC.

This clonotype came up a few times. The gene calls are TRBV6-1 and TRBJ2-1; possibly TRBD1 for D (6 bases). The CDR3 is 14 residues long. Trimming left V 7 bases short and J 10 bases short, with 20 bases between. Germline V gene lookup returns CDR1 MNHNS and CDR2 SASEGT. CDR3 region: CASTNTLSGTEQFF. Here the CDR3 DNA reads TGTGCCAGCACAAACACGTTGTCGGGGACAGAGCAGTTCTTC.

The rearrangement links TRBV27 to TRBJ2-5, with D maybe TRBD2 (5 bases). Germline V gene sequence: CDR1 MNHEY, CDR2 SMNVEV (reference sequence). Between the trimmed V and J ends, which lost 3 bases and 2 bases, there was a span of 10 bases. The CDR3 has 14 residues. CDR3 bases: TGTGCCAGCAGTTTTTTCGGGAATCAAGAGACCCAGTACTTC. It specifies CASSFFGNQETQYF.

This clonotype was seen a few times. V and J are TRBV28 and TRBJ1-4; unclear D gene. CDR1 is MDHEN and CDR2 is SYDVKM in the germline V gene. Between the trimmed V and J ends, which lost 7 bases and 1 base, there was a span of 13 bases. The CDR3 runs to 15 residues. CDR3 coding DNA: TGTGCCAGCACCTTTACCGGGGAAACTAATGAAAAACTGTTTTTT. Translating gives CASTFTGETNEKLFF.

The CDR3 region has the DNA TGCGCCAGCAGCCGGATTCTAGCGGGAGCAGGAGAGACCCAGTACTTC. Amino acid sequence: CASSRILAGAGETQYF. The chain couples TRBV4-3 to TRBJ2-5; 10 bases are shared with TRBD2. V was pared by 4 bases and J by 4 bases, with 9 bases of the junction left unmatched. This CDR3 spans 16 amino acids. The V gene's germline CDR1 is LGHNA and CDR2 YSLEER.

The CDR3 sequence: CSVDAGSETQYF. CDR3 sequence (DNA): TGCAGCGTTGATGCAGGGTCAGAGACCCAGTACTTC. J is TRBJ2-5 and V is TRBV29-1, with D maybe TRBD1 (5 bases). Germline assignment: CDR1 SQVTM and CDR2 ANQGSEA. The V and J ends lost 3 bases and 4 bases respectively, with 9 bases between them. The CDR3 consists of 12 residues. Together with reference TRBV29-1 and TRBJ2-5, the CDR3 gives the full variable domain: SAVISQKPSRDICQRGTSLTIQCQVDSQVTMMFWYRQQPGQSLTLIATANQGSEATYESGFVIDKFPISRPNLTFSTLTVSNMSPEDSSIYLCSVDAGSETQYFGPGTRLLVL.

This clonotype occurred many times. The chain is built from TRBV3-1 and TRBJ2-3, with TRBD2 as a possible D gene (6 bases). The CDR3 spans 19 residues. Per germline, CDR1 LGHDT and CDR2 YNNKEL (reference sequence). Trimming left V 0 bases short and J 1 base short, with 20 bases between. The CDR3 region has the DNA TGTGCCAGCAGCCAAGACCCGGCCTGGAGACTAGGGGGCACAGATACGCAGTATTTT. Its protein product is CASSQDPAWRLGGTDTQYF.

The rearrangement joins TRBV20-1 to TRBJ1-4; D ambiguous. CDR1 DFQATT and CDR2 SNEGSKA come from the germline V gene (reference sequence). V was trimmed by 2 bases and J by 11 bases, leaving 15 bases between them. CDR3 length: 13 amino acids. CDR3 nucleotide sequence: TGCAGTGCTAGACTGTTTTCAGGTGATAAACTGTTTTTT. This encodes CSARLFSGDKLFF.

This clonotype was detected a few times. The chain combines TRBV3-1 with TRBJ1-4, with TRBD1 matching 7 bases. Germline CDR1 and CDR2: LGHDT and YNNKEL (reference sequence). This CDR3 spans 15 amino acids. The trim removed 4 bases at V and 7 bases at J, leaving 9 bases unmatched. The CDR3 region has the DNA TGTGCCAGCAGCCTGACCGGGACAGCAAGTGAAAAACTGTTTTTT. Translation gives CASSLTGTASEKLFF.

Only a few counts were recorded for this clonotype. The chain uses TRBV3-1 and TRBJ2-7; no definite D call. The CDR3 sequence is 12 residues long. Germline V CDR1 and CDR2: LGHDT, YNNKEL (reference sequence). The ends were cut back, 5 bases at V and 7 bases at J, with 12 bases in the middle. CDR3 DNA: TGTGCCAGCAGCTCGGCCCGTGGGGAGCAGTACTTC. It yields the protein CASSSARGEQYF.